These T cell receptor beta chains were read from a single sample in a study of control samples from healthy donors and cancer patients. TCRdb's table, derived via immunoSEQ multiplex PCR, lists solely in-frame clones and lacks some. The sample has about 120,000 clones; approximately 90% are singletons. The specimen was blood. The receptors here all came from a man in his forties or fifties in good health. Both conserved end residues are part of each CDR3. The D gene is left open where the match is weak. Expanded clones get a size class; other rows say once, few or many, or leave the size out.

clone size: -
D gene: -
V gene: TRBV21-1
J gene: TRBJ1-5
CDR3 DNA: TGTGCCAGCAGCTCTGACTGTAGCAATCAGCCCCAGCATTTT
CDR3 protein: CASSSDCSNQPQHF

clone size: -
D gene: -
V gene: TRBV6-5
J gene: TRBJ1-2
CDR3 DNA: TGTGCCAGCAGTCTTCAGGGGTGGAACTATGGCTACACCTTC
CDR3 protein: CASSLQGWNYGYTF

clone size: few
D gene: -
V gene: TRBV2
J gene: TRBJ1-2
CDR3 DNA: TGTGCCAGCAGTGTCCAGAGAAAAGACTATGGCTACACCTTC
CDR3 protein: CASSVQRKDYGYTF

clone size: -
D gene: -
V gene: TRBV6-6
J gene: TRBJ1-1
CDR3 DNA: TGTGCCAGCAGGCCCCCCGAGCTGAACACTGAAGCTTTCTTT
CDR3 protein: CASRPPELNTEAFF

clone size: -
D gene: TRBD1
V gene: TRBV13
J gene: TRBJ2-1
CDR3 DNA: TGTGCCAGCAGCTCTCAGACAGGGAGTATGCCGCCCTACAATGAGCAGTTCTTC
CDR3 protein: CASSSQTGSMPPYNEQFF

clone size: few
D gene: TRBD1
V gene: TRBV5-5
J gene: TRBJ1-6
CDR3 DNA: TGTGCCAGCAGCAGAGGACAGGGAGGAAATAATTCACCCCTCCACTTT
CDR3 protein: CASSRGQGGNNSPLHF

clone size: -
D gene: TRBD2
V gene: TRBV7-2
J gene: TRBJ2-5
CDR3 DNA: TGTGCCAGCAGCCCCGCCGGACTAGCGTTCAAAGAGACCCAGTACTTC
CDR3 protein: CASSPAGLAFKETQYF

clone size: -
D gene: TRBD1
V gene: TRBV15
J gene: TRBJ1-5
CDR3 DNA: TGTGCCACCAGCAGAGACAGGGGGAATCAGCCCCAGCATTTT
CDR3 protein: CATSRDRGNQPQHF

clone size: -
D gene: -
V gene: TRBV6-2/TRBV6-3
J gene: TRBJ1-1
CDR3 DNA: TGTGCCAGCAGTTACGGGGGGCCGGGCACTGAAGCTTTCTTT
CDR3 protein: CASSYGGPGTEAFF

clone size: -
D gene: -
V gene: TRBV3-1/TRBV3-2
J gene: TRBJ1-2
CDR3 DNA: TGTGCCAGCAGCGAACGGACGGGCGAAGCTAACTATGGCTACACCTTC
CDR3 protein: CASSERTGEANYGYTF

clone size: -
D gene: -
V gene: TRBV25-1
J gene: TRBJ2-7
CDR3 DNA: TGTGCCAGCAGTGATGGGTTGGGGGCTTACGAGCAGTACTTC
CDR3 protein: CASSDGLGAYEQYF

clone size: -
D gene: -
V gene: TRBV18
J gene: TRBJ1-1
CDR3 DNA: TGTGCCAGCTCACCACCGCCGCGGGGCCTGAACACTGAAGCTTTCTTT
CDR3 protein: CASSPPPRGLNTEAFF

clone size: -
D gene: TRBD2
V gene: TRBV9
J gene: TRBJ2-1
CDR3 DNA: TGTGCCAGCAGCGTAGGGAGACTAGCGGTAAATGAGCAGTTCTTC
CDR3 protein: CASSVGRLAVNEQFF

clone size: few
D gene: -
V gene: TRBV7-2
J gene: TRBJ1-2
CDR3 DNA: TGTGCCAGCAGCTTAGAGGGGTTAATCTATGGCTACACCTTC
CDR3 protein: CASSLEGLIYGYTF

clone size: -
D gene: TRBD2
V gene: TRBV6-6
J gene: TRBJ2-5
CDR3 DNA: TGTGCCAGCAGTTACCTGAGCGGGGGTCAAGAGACCCAGTACTTC
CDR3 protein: CASSYLSGGQETQYF

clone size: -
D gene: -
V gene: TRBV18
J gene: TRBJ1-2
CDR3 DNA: TGTGCCAGCTCACCAAGTCCTAATGGCTACACCTTC
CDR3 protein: CASSPSPNGYTF

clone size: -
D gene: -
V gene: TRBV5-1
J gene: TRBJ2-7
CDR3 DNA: TGCGCCAGCAGCGATTACTACGAGCAGTACTTC
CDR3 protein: CASSDYYEQYF

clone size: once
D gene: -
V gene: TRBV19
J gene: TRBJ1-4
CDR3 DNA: TGTGCCAGTAGTATTGGCCAGGGAGGTGAAAAACTGTTTTTT
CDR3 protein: CASSIGQGGEKLFF

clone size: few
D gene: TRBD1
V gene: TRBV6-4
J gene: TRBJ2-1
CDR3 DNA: TGTGCCAGCAGTGAGGGGACAGGGGGCAATGAGCAGTTCTTC
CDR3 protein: CASSEGTGGNEQFF

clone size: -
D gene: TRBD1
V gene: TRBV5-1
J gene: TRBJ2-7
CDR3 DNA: TGCGCCAGCAGCTTGGGGACAGGGGGCTCCTACGAGCAGTACTTC
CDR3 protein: CASSLGTGGSYEQYF

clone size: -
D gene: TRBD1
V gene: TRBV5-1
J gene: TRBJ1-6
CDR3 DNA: TGCGCCAGCAGCTTGGCAGGGGGTAATTCACCCCTCCACTTT
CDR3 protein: CASSLAGGNSPLHF

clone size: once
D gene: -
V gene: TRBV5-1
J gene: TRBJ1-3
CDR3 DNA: TGCGCCAGCAGTGGGGCTGGAAACACCATATATTTT
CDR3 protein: CASSGAGNTIYF

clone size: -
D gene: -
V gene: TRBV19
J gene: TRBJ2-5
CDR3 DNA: TGTGCCAAAAAGGGGGGGCAAGAGACCCAGTACTTC
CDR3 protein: CAKKGGQETQYF

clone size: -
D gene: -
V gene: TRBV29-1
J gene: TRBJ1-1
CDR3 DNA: TGCAGCGTCCGGGACTCGTGGGGCACTGAAGCTTTCTTT
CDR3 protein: CSVRDSWGTEAFF

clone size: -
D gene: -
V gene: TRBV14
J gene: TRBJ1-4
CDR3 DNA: TGTGCCAGCAGCCAAGCTCCGGTTGTAGGAGAAAAACTGTTTTTT
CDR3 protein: CASSQAPVVGEKLFF

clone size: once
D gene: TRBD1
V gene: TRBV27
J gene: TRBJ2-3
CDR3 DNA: TGTGCCAGCAGTTTATTCGCAGGGGGTGCAGATACGCAGTATTTT
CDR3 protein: CASSLFAGGADTQYF

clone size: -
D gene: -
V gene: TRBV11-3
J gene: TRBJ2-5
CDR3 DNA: TGTGCCAGCAGCTCCTACGACACAGAAGAGACCCAGTACTTC
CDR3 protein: CASSSYDTEETQYF

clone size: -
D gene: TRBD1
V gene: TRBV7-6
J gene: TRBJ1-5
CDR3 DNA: TGTGCCAGCAGCTTAGTGGCTGACAGGGTTGGCAATCAGCCCCAGCATTTT
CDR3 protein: CASSLVADRVGNQPQHF

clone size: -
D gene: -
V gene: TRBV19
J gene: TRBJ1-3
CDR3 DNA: TGTGCCAGTAGTTCTACGCTCTCTGGAAACACCATATATTTT
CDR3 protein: CASSSTLSGNTIYF

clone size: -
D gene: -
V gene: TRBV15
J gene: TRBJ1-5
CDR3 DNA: TGTGCCACCACCCCAGCCGGGACGCCGAATCAGCCCCAGCATTTT
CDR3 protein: CATTPAGTPNQPQHF

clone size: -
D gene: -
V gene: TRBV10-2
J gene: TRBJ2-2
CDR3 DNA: TGCGCCAGCAGTTTGCTAGGCCCAAACACCGGGGAGCTGTTTTTT
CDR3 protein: CASSLLGPNTGELFF

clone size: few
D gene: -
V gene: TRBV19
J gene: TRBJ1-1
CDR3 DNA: TGTGCCAGTAGTGGCAGGGCGGGAAGGAACACTGAAGCTTTCTTT
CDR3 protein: CASSGRAGRNTEAFF

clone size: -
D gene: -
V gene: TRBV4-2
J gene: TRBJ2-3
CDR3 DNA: TGTGCCAGCAGCCAACTTGGACAGACAGATACGCAGTATTTT
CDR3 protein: CASSQLGQTDTQYF

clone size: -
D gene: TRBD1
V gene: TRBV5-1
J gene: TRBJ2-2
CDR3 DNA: TGCGCCAGCAGCTGGGACAGAGGAACCGGGGAGCTGTTTTTT
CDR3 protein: CASSWDRGTGELFF

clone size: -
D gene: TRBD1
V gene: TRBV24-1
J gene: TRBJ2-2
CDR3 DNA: TGTGCCACCAGTGGGCAGGGGGCCGGGGAGCTGTTTTTT
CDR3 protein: CATSGQGAGELFF

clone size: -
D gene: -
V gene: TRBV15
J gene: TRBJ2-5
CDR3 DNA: TGTGCCACCAGCAGAGATGAGGAGGGTAACCAGTACTTC
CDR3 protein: CATSRDEEGNQYF

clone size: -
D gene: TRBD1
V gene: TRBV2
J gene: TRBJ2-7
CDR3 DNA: TGTGCCAGCTCCGGGACAGGGGGCATCGAGCAGTACTTC
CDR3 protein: CASSGTGGIEQYF

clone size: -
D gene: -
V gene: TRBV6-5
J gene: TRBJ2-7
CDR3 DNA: TGTGCCAGCAGTCGTGGGACGGTCTACGAGCAGTACTTC
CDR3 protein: CASSRGTVYEQYF

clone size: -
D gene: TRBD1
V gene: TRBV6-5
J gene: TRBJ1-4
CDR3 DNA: TGTGCCAGCAGTTACCGGTCAGGGGGCGAAAAACTGTTTTTT
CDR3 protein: CASSYRSGGEKLFF

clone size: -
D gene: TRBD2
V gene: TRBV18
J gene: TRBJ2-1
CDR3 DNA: TGTGCCAGCTCACCAGGATTGAGCGGGAGATTCTACAATGAGCAGTTCTTC
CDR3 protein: CASSPGLSGRFYNEQFF